This T cell receptor beta chain derives from a study of blood T cell repertoires in COVID-19. Original processing notes: Cell counts per sample came from amplifying reference gene primers. Assay: immunoSEQ multiplex PCR; the TCRdb copy retains only in-frame clones and omits some. The DNA gave D and trimming, while V, J and clone size come from that table. The table shows about 490,000 clones, with roughly 85% occurring only once. In this sample, this clone turned up once. The length of the CDR3 is 12 residues. V was shortened by 5 bases and J by 8 bases, with 10 bases between the two germline ends. Germline V gives CDR1 SEHNR, CDR2 FQNEAQ (reference sequence).

The chain links TRBV7-9 to TRBJ1-5; no clear D. This TCR came from a human donor in a cohort sampled during active COVID-19. The sample was peripheral blood. CDR3 residues: CASSPGYEPQHF. DNA of the CDR3: TGTGCCAGCAGCCCCGGTTATGAGCCCCAGCATTTT.